These 19 T cell receptor beta chains were all obtained from the same sample, sequenced in a study of shared clonotypes between healthy human individuals. Some clones are missing from TCRdb's copy, which holds only in-frame ones; the method was immunoSEQ multiplex PCR. In the table there are roughly 2.6 million clones, 90% to 95% of which are singletons. Specimen: naive CD4+ T cells sorted from blood. Subset meaning: CD45RA+ positively selected. Receptors originate from a man aged 18 to 30 in good health.

This chain connects TRBV15 to TRBJ2-2; 9 bases align to TRBD2. The V gene's germline CDR1 is LNHNV and CDR2 YYDKDF (reference sequence). The CDR3 spans 15 residues. Losses at the gene ends were 7 bases for V and 3 bases for J; bases not matched to a gene: 6. The CDR3 coding sequence is TGTGCCACCAACGGGGGCGGGAGGGACACCGGGGAGCTGTTTTTT. This codes for CATNGGGRDTGELFF.

The rearrangement joins TRBV6-5 to TRBJ1-6; the D is unclear. The CDR3 has 14 amino acids. Per the germline V gene, CDR1 is MNHEY and CDR2 is SVGAGI. The V end was cut by 7 bases, the J end by 9 bases, with 16 bases between. CDR3 sequence reads: CASTAGPLGSPLHF. For the CDR3, the DNA is TGTGCCAGCACCGCCGGTCCTCTCGGTTCACCCCTCCACTTT.

The V and J genes are TRBV6-5 and TRBJ1-6; D not certain. Trimming pared 5 bases from V and 8 bases from J, leaving 7 bases between. This CDR3 region has 12 residues. CDR1 is MNHEY and CDR2 is SVGAGI in the germline V gene. CDR3 sequence reads: CASSRPDSPLHF. The CDR3, as DNA: TGTGCCAGCAGTCGCCCTGATTCACCCCTCCACTTT.

The chain has TRBV29-1 and TRBJ2-1, with TRBD1 identical over 7 bases. V shed 4 bases and J 2 bases; nucleotides not matched to a gene: 2. CDR1 is SQVTM, CDR2 ANQGSEA, per germline. The CDR3 length is 13 residues. The CDR3 bases are TGCAGCGTTGGGACAGGACCCTACAATGAGCAGTTCTTC. Protein sequence: CSVGTGPYNEQFF.

J is TRBJ1-6 and V is TRBV9; 8 nucleotides agree with TRBD1. V shed 3 bases, J shed 11 bases, and the junction held 13 bases outside the gene matches. The CDR3 has 16 amino acids. Germline loops: CDR1 SGDLS, CDR2 YYNGEE. Here the CDR3 reads CASSAEPTGVGAPLHF. CDR3 in DNA: TGTGCCAGCAGCGCGGAGCCGACAGGGGTAGGGGCACCCCTCCACTTT.

This rearrangement joins TRBV7-2 to TRBJ1-1, with 7 bases lining up with TRBD1. V shed 3 bases, J shed 11 bases, and the junction held 9 bases outside the gene matches. The CDR3 consists of 13 residues. Looked up from germline, CDR1 is SGHTA and CDR2 is FQGNSA. CDR3 amino acids: CASSFGQGVGAFF. CDR3 DNA sequence: TGTGCCAGCAGCTTCGGCCAGGGGGTAGGGGCTTTCTTT.

The chain joins TRBV28 to TRBJ2-2, with D perhaps TRBD1 or TRBD2 (5 bases each). Germline V lookup: CDR1 MDHEN, CDR2 SYDVKM. CDR3 length: 12 residues. The CDR3 DNA follows: TGTGGTGCAGTTGGGGGAACCGGGGAGCTGTTTTTT. Encoded protein: CGAVGGTGELFF. Based on the CDR3 plus reference TRBV28 and TRBJ2-2, the full variable domain is DVKVTQSSRYLVKRTGEKVFLECVQDMDHENMFWYRQDPGLGLRLIYFSYDVKMKEKGDIPEGYSVSREKKERFSLILESASTNQTSMYLCGAVGGTGELFFGEGSRLTVL.

The chain recombines TRBV7-9 with TRBJ1-6, with D maybe TRBD1 (6 bases). V lost 3 bases and J lost 9, with 18 bases in between. The CDR3 loop spans 16 amino acids. Germline CDR1 is SEHNR and CDR2 is FQNEAQ (reference sequence). DNA for the CDR3: TGTGCCAGCAGCTTGAGGACCACAGGAGGGGGTTCACCCCTCCACTTT. Protein product: CASSLRTTGGGSPLHF.

This sequence joins TRBV2 and TRBJ1-2; D remains ambiguous. CDR1 and CDR2 from the germline V gene are SNHLY and FYNNEI. The CDR3 extends over 15 amino acids. Trimming took 6 bases from V and 2 from J, leaving 16 bases between them. The CDR3 is CASSERAGSNYGYTF. CDR3 coding DNA: TGTGCCAGCAGCGAGAGGGCAGGTTCGAACTATGGCTACACCTTC.

The chain joins TRBV7-2 to TRBJ1-1, with D perhaps TRBD1 (5 bases). CDR3 length: 15 amino acids. CDR1 is SGHTA, CDR2 FQGNSA, per germline. The V gene lost 4 bases and the J gene lost 1 base, with 13 bases spanning the gap. This CDR3 is CASSSEGHPNTEAFF. The CDR3 DNA is TGTGCCAGCAGCTCAGAGGGGCATCCGAACACTGAAGCTTTCTTT.

V usage is TRBV5-4 and J usage is TRBJ2-7; D may be TRBD1 (5 bases). V was pared by 4 bases and J by 0 bases, with 20 bases between. This CDR3 has 17 residues. Germline CDR1 is SGHNT and CDR2 is YYREEE (reference sequence). The CDR3 DNA follows: TGTGCCAGCAGCCGCCCATCGACAGCGACCAGCTCCTACGAGCAGTACTTC. This codes for CASSRPSTATSSYEQYF.

The V and J genes are TRBV6-6 and TRBJ2-2; D might be TRBD1 (5 bases). The germline V gene has CDR1 MNHNY and CDR2 SVGAGI (reference sequence). The CDR3 is 13 amino acids. Trimming took off 11 bases at V and 7 bases at J, with 17 bases between the two ends. CDR3: CAERQGMDGELFF. The CDR3, as DNA: TGTGCCGAACGGCAGGGAATGGACGGGGAGCTGTTTTTT.

V gene TRBV4-2 combines with J gene TRBJ2-3; a possible D gene is TRBD2 (5 bases). V lost 1 base and J lost 14, with 13 bases in between. CDR1 is LGHNA and CDR2 is YNFKEQ in the germline V gene. The CDR3 spans 12 residues. CDR3 loop: CASSQVDFIPYF. The CDR3 coding sequence is TGTGCCAGCAGCCAAGTGGACTTTATCCCGTATTTT.

The chain combines TRBV4-3 with TRBJ2-7, with D maybe TRBD2 (6 bases). CDR1 is LGHNA and CDR2 is YSLEER in the germline V gene. The CDR3 has 17 amino acids. V was shortened by 1 base and J by 2 bases, with 18 bases between the two germline ends. In DNA form, the CDR3 reads TGCGCCAGCAGCCAAGCTTTGTCAGGGACTTATACCTACGAGCAGTACTTC. Its translation is CASSQALSGTYTYEQYF.

This chain links TRBV10-3 with TRBJ2-1; 11 bases map to TRBD2. The CDR3 has 15 amino acids. The germline V gene has CDR1 ENHRY and CDR2 SYGVKD. With V trimmed by 4 bases and J by 6 bases, 5 bases remained unmatched. CDR3 DNA sequence: TGTGCCATCAGTGCTGGACTAGCGGGCAGCAATGAGCAGTTCTTC. It is translated as CAISAGLAGSNEQFF.

The rearrangement uses TRBV11-3 and TRBJ1-6; D may be TRBD1 (6 bases). V was pared by 4 bases and J by 12 bases, with 19 bases between. Germline lookup yields CDR1 SGHNT and CDR2 YENEEA. CDR3 length equals 15 residues. In DNA, the CDR3 is TGTGCCAGCAGCTGCCCAGGGGTGGGTCGGTTACCCCTCCACTTT. This translates into CASSCPGVGRLPLHF.

The chain combines TRBV6-6 with TRBJ1-6; unclear D gene. V lost 3 bases to trimming and J lost 5 bases, with 11 bases between them. CDR1 is MNHNY and CDR2 is SVGAGI in the germline V gene (reference sequence). This CDR3 contains 15 residues. The chain's CDR3 is CASSYVYSDNSPLHF. For the CDR3, the DNA is TGTGCCAGCAGTTATGTATATAGCGATAATTCACCCCTCCACTTT.

This chain uses TRBV2 with TRBJ2-5; D may be TRBD1 or TRBD2 (5 bases each). Trimming stripped 6 bases from V and 2 bases from J, with 16 bases between. Germline CDR1 reads SNHLY; CDR2 reads FYNNEI. The CDR3 has 15 amino acids. The DNA of the CDR3 is TGTGCCAGCAGGATCTTGAGGGACCCACAAGAGACCCAGTACTTC. Protein product: CASRILRDPQETQYF.

The rearrangement links TRBV9 to TRBJ1-6; the D gene is possibly TRBD1 (6 bases). This CDR3 has 15 residues. Trimming stripped 1 base from V and 8 bases from J, with 13 bases between. Germline V gene lookup returns CDR1 SGDLS and CDR2 YYNGEE. The CDR3 region has the DNA TGTGCCAGCAGCGTATACGGACAGACAGATTCACCCCTCCACTTT. Translating gives CASSVYGQTDSPLHF.